This T cell receptor (beta chain) was sequenced for a study of T cell clones after liver transplantation (dated by TCRdb to the late 2010s). Broadly, across the study: ITN030ST, the source of the samples, was a randomized trial that attempted immunosuppression withdrawal within 2 years of liver transplantation. Donor-reactive T cell clones were identified by TCRbeta sequencing following a pre-transplant mixed lymphocyte reaction and were subsequently tracked in post-transplant blood. The studied cohort comprised 8 liver transplant recipients, 3 classified as tolerant and 5 as non-tolerant. Subjects received no induction therapy and standard immunosuppression until randomization at 12-24 months post-transplant. Blood samples were collected pre-transplant, pre-randomization before withdrawal, and post-randomization after either complete withdrawal or failed withdrawal. Of the eight recipients, three were HCV-positive, while the remaining recipients had been transplanted for non-autoimmune, non-viral indications. As an antigen-independent comparator for the donor-reactive sequences, third party-reactive TCRbeta sequences from pre-transplant MLRs were identified as well. To count as tolerant, a recipient had to stay completely off immunosuppression for at least one year without liver enzymes climbing beyond twice the upper limit of normal. What the research found in general, with its limitations: The decline in donor-reactive sequences exceeded the decline in third party-reactive sequences, suggesting partial antigen-specific deletion that was unrelated to withdrawal success. Low numbers of available donor cells limited the measurable donor-reactive repertoire in two subjects. Because allograft tissue specimens were not available, migration of donor-reactive T cells into the graft, rather than deletion, may have occurred. Because of small, heterogeneous patient numbers and non-standardized post-transplant time points, the conclusions were only preliminary. When repertoire turnover was accounted for, significantly reduced detection of donor-reactive sequences was found in 7 of 8 subjects for CD4 and in 8 of 8 subjects for CD8. A significant post-transplant decrease in circulating donor-reactive CD4 TCRbeta sequences was observed in most of the 8 subjects, irrespective of tolerance or HCV status.

Frozen genomic DNA underwent high-throughput TCRbeta CDR3 sequencing by immunoSEQ, including PCR amplification, mapping, bias correction and internal controls. Under the source paper's analysis protocol: Only productive rearrangements were retained, and each unique TCRbeta sequence was defined by its CDR3 nucleotide sequence together with its V and J gene. For classification of a sequence as donor-reactive, at least 5-fold expansion in CFSE-low cells relative to unstimulated pre-transplant cells and a frequency of at least 0.01% were required. Minimum frequency thresholds were set for each subject on the basis of the unstimulated sample with the lowest template count, so that a detection power of at least 90% was ensured. Repertoire turnover was measured by Jensen-Shannon divergence between the top 1000 TCRbeta sequences post- and pre-transplant. Changes in detection of donor-reactive sequences were tested with two-sided Fisher's exact tests. TCRdb mirrors the immuneACCESS table, restricted to in-frame sequences. Some clones are absent from its copies; in checked studies, under half trace to an unresolved V gene, and the reason for the others is unknown. V, J and clone size are those of that table, while D and trimming were read from the DNA. The sample yields under 130,000 clones; around 80% were counted once. Jointly, the top ten make up approximately 3% of the sample.

The germline V gene encodes CDR1 MNHEY and CDR2 SMNVEV (reference sequence). Taken from cysteine to phenylalanine, the CDR3 has 14 residues. The retained sequence is limited to the CDR3, 42 bases, with the frame set at the first base. For this chain, trimming is 6 bases at the V end and 11 bases at the J end, and the number of junction bases without a gene match is 13. Unstimulated PBMCs, after thawing, were stained for CD3, CD4 and CD8 and then FACS-sorted into CD3+CD4+ and CD3+CD8+ populations. All 8 studied subjects were randomized to immunosuppression withdrawal. Genomic DNA was isolated with the Qiagen DNeasy Blood and Tissue Kit. Comment on this clone: The antigen this receptor binds is unknown. The record has no base qualities; no much larger clone is one base away.

The TCR originated in a human patient who received a liver transplant. After a transplant, the graft donor may have provided part of the T cells. The material sequenced was CD4+ T cells from blood, taken around 49 months after liver transplant. This chain is built from TRBV27 and TRBJ1-1; the junction holds 9 bases that match TRBD1. The DNA sequence is as follows: TGTGCCAGCAGACTTTATCCGGGACAGGGCTGGGCTTTCTTT. It is translated as CASRLYPGQGWAFF.